This T cell receptor beta chain is drawn from a study of shared clonotypes between healthy human individuals. Whole-study context: Donors had three CD4 naive, three CD4 memory, two CD8 naive and one CD8 memory plate apiece. Notes on the study in general: Measured sharing among donors was expected to vary with sequencing depth.

Regarding this clone: What it binds is unknown.

Profiled with immunoSEQ multiplex PCR; TCRdb holds only in-frame clones, not every one. The sample lists 2,500,000 or so clones, approximately 93% occurring once. V shed 3 bases and J 1 base; nucleotides not matched to a gene: 10. Germline CDR1 reads MNHEY; CDR2 reads SMNVEV (reference sequence). The CDR3 totals 17 residues. There were no recent acute infections or vaccinations among the donors, who were healthy HIV-negative adults. CD45RA+ naive and CD45RA-negative memory subsets were separated from CD4+ cells. What was sequenced was naive CD4+ T cells from PBMCs. Subset here: CD45RA+ positively selected. The chain joins TRBV27 to TRBJ2-7, with 9 positions matching TRBD1. This TCR was recovered from a man aged 18 to 35 in good health. Some clones in this sample may be carry-over from other donors' samples. The CDR3 DNA follows: TGTGCCAGCAGTTTTCCCGACCCGGGACAGGGTTCCTACGAGCAGTACTTC. It specifies CASSFPDPGQGSYEQYF.